Below, 22 T cell receptor beta chains from the same sample are listed, as sequenced in a study of cytomegalovirus exposure and HLA in healthy donors. Clones were sequenced by immunoSEQ multiplex PCR, and TCRdb holds only the in-frame ones, with some missing. Among some 98,000 clones listed, approximately 88% were seen once. Sequenced sample: PBMCs. These receptor sequences come from a woman aged 25 to 39 in good health and CMV-seronegative.

V usage is TRBV19 and J usage is TRBJ1-2; 9 bases line up with TRBD1. Trimming took 8 bases from V and 1 from J; bases not matched to a gene: 2. CDR3 length: 13 residues. CDR1 is LNHDA and CDR2 is SQIVND in the germline V gene (reference sequence). The CDR3 coding sequence is TGTGCCAGTCGACAGGGGGGTAACTATGGCTACACCTTC. This gives the protein CASRQGGNYGYTF.

This chain links TRBV6-1 with TRBJ1-1; no clear D. Germline V lookup: CDR1 MNHNS, CDR2 SASEGT. V lost 4 bases to trimming and J lost 3 bases, with 9 bases between them. The CDR3 extends over 13 amino acids. As DNA, the CDR3 is TGTGCCAGCAGTGTGAGACGGGACACTGAAGCTTTCTTT. It encodes CASSVRRDTEAFF.

This chain connects TRBV10-2 to TRBJ2-7; 12 positions match TRBD2. The ends lost 8 bases at V and 7 bases at J; junction bases unmatched: 12. The CDR3 runs to 15 residues. Germline V gives CDR1 WSHSY, CDR2 SAAADI. CDR3 residues: CASLWTSGATGEQYF. CDR3 nucleotide sequence: TGCGCCAGCCTCTGGACTAGCGGGGCTACGGGAGAGCAGTACTTC.

The chain links TRBV7-6 to TRBJ2-7, with 8 bases lining up with TRBD2. After removal of 4 bases from V and 4 bases from J, the junction contained 9 bases not matched to a gene. The V gene's germline CDR1 is SGHVS and CDR2 FNYEAQ. CDR3 length: 15 residues. The CDR3 nucleotides are TGTGCCAGCAGCTCCTATAGCGGGGTAGGTTACGAGCAGTACTTC. Encoded protein: CASSSYSGVGYEQYF.

The chain uses TRBV2 and TRBJ1-2; weak D call: TRBD1 (5 bases). With 1 base removed from V and 8 bases from J, the gap between germline ends came to 11 bases. Germline V gene data show CDR1 as SNHLY and CDR2 as FYNNEI. There are 13 residues in the CDR3. The CDR3 region is CASSEVGEGGYTF. CDR3 nucleotides: TGTGCCAGCAGTGAAGTAGGGGAGGGAGGCTACACCTTC.

The chain carries TRBV7-6 and TRBJ2-1, with TRBD2 matching over 11 bases. The V and J ends lost 5 bases and 3 bases, in that order; junction bases with no gene match: 3. The CDR3 spans 15 residues. CDR1 and CDR2 (germline): SGHVS, FNYEAQ. Here the CDR3 DNA reads TGTGCCAGCAGCATGGGACTAGCGGTCTACAATGAGCAGTTCTTC. Translation: CASSMGLAVYNEQFF.

This chain links TRBV5-1 with TRBJ2-5, with 9 bases aligning to TRBD1. V lost 5 bases and J lost 4; bases outside the gene matches: 9. Germline CDR1 and CDR2: SGHRS and YFSETQ. The CDR3 contains 15 residues. The CDR3 sequence: CASSYNTGGSETQYF. CDR3 DNA: TGCGCCAGCAGTTATAATACAGGGGGCTCAGAGACCCAGTACTTC.

The chain recombines TRBV27 with TRBJ1-5; D might be TRBD1 (5 bases). The CDR3 covers 15 residues. Germline-derived CDR1 and CDR2 are MNHEY and SMNVEV (reference sequence). The ends were cut back, 7 bases at V and 0 bases at J, with 13 bases in the middle. CDR3 nucleotide sequence: TGTGCCAGCAAGGAGGGGTCCTATAGCAATCAGCCCCAGCATTTT. Protein product: CASKEGSYSNQPQHF.

V and J are TRBV10-3 and TRBJ2-7; D is possibly TRBD1 (5 bases). CDR1 ENHRY and CDR2 SYGVKD come from the germline V gene. This CDR3 contains 12 residues. Trimming took off 3 bases at V and 6 bases at J, with 9 bases between the two ends. DNA of the CDR3: TGTGCCATCAGTGAAGACAGTAGCGAGCAGTACTTC. Residues: CAISEDSSEQYF.

The chain is built from TRBV19 and TRBJ2-3; a possible D gene is TRBD2 (6 bases). This CDR3 is 12 amino acids long. V lost 4 bases, J lost 6 bases, and 8 bases lay in between. Germline V gives CDR1 LNHDA, CDR2 SQIVND (reference sequence). As DNA, the CDR3 is TGTGCCAGTAGTAAGGCGGGGGATACGCAGTATTTT. It specifies CASSKAGDTQYF.

The chain is built from TRBV28 and TRBJ1-2, with no clear D. V was trimmed by 8 bases and J by 3 bases, leaving 7 bases between them. Germline CDR1 is MDHEN and CDR2 is SYDVKM. The CDR3 extends over 11 amino acids. For the CDR3, the DNA is TGTGCCAGCGAACACGACTATGGCTACACCTTC. Translating gives CASEHDYGYTF.

The chain recombines TRBV7-9 with TRBJ1-2; 7 bases line up with TRBD1. This CDR3 has 15 amino acids. J lost 3 bases, V lost 3 bases, and 7 bases had no gene match. The germline V gene encodes CDR1 SEHNR and CDR2 FQNEAQ (reference sequence). The CDR3 DNA is TGTGCCAGCAGCTTTCCACGGACAGGATACTATGGCTACACCTTC. It is translated as CASSFPRTGYYGYTF. The variable domain in full, completed from reference TRBV7-9 and TRBJ1-2, reads DTGVSQNPRHKITKRGQNVTFRCDPISEHNRLYWYRQTLGQGPEFLTYFQNEAQLEKSRLLSDRFSAERPKGSFSTLEIQRTEQGDSAMYLCASSFPRTGYYGYTFGSGTRLTVV.

The chain recombines TRBV9 with TRBJ1-6, with a tentative D call TRBD1 (6 bases). CDR3 length: 13 residues. Germline-derived CDR1 and CDR2 are SGDLS and YYNGEE. Trimming took 3 bases from V and 7 from J, leaving 8 bases between them. The CDR3 nucleotides read TGTGCCAGCAGCGGGACAGCCAATTCACCCCTCCACTTT. This codes for CASSGTANSPLHF.

The V and J genes are TRBV5-4 and TRBJ1-4; D is undetermined. The V gene lost 2 bases and the J gene lost 2 bases, with 19 bases spanning the gap. CDR3 length: 18 amino acids. Per the germline V gene, CDR1 is SGHNT and CDR2 is YYREEE (reference sequence). The CDR3 reads CASSFLSGGWVTNEKLFF. The CDR3 coding sequence is TGTGCCAGCAGCTTCCTCTCGGGAGGGTGGGTGACTAATGAAAAACTGTTTTTT.

This clone came up once. The gene calls are TRBV18 and TRBJ2-1, with 13 bases lining up with TRBD2. The CDR3 has 18 amino acids. Unmatched junction bases numbered 11, after V lost 5 bases and J lost 4 bases. CDR1 KGHSH and CDR2 LQKENI come from the germline V gene. CDR3 nucleotide sequence: TGTGCCAGCTCAACCCTCCCCGGGACTAGCGGGGAGTACAATGAGCAGTTCTTC. It is translated as CASSTLPGTSGEYNEQFF.

This clone was detected only once. This rearrangement joins TRBV6-1 to TRBJ2-1; D is perhaps TRBD2 (5 bases). V was cut by 7 bases and J by 0 bases, with 13 bases left in between. This CDR3 contains 15 residues. Germline CDR1 is MNHNS and CDR2 is SASEGT. CDR3 bases: TGTGCCAGCACCCCCTTGGGGAGCTCCTACAATGAGCAGTTCTTC. This translates into CASTPLGSSYNEQFF.

The rearrangement joins TRBV7-2 to TRBJ1-3; D might be TRBD1 (5 bases). This CDR3 contains 15 residues. The germline V gene encodes CDR1 SGHTA and CDR2 FQGNSA. Deletions cut 4 bases from V and 2 bases from J, with 12 bases between. CDR3 nucleotides: TGTGCCAGCAGCTGGGGGGGATTCCCTGGAAACACCATATATTTT. It specifies CASSWGGFPGNTIYF.

The table lists this clone with a count of one. J is TRBJ1-1 and V is TRBV18; TRBD1 might be the D (6 bases). V was cut by 6 bases and J by 8 bases, with 10 bases left in between. The CDR3 is 11 amino acids. Germline loops: CDR1 KGHSH, CDR2 LQKENI. The CDR3 loop is CASSPGTEAFF. Here the CDR3 DNA reads TGTGCCAGCTCGCCGGGGACAGAAGCTTTCTTT.

The sample holds one count of this clone. V usage is TRBV6-5 and J usage is TRBJ1-4; the D is unclear. The length of the CDR3 is 15 residues. The germline gives CDR1 MNHEY, CDR2 SVGAGI. V was pared by 6 bases and J by 6 bases, with 17 bases between. CDR3 DNA sequence: TGTGCCAGCAGCCCCGGAGGGAGTGGGTATGAAAAACTGTTTTTT. Protein product: CASSPGGSGYEKLFF.

This clone was counted only a few times. The V call is TRBV7-2, the J call TRBJ1-2; D ambiguous. The CDR3 runs to 14 residues. Looked up from germline, CDR1 is SGHTA and CDR2 is FQGNSA. V was trimmed by 3 bases and J by 3 bases, leaving 11 bases between them. In DNA, the CDR3 is TGTGCCAGCAGCTTCCGGGCCGGGGACTATGGCTACACCTTC. Protein: CASSFRAGDYGYTF.

CDR3 amino acids: CASAEGAGYRNEQFF. The CDR3 DNA is TGCGCCAGCGCCGAGGGGGCGGGGTACAGGAATGAGCAGTTCTTC. The V call is TRBV5-1, the J call TRBJ2-1; possibly TRBD1 for D (7 bases). V shed 7 bases and J shed 7 bases, with 21 bases lying between them. CDR3 length equals 15 residues. CDR1 is SGHRS, CDR2 YFSETQ, per germline.

J is TRBJ2-3 and V is TRBV13; TRBD1 aligns across 10 bases. V dropped 5 bases and J dropped 2; count of bases not matched to a gene: 10. CDR3 length equals 17 residues. Germline V gene data show CDR1 as PRHDT and CDR2 as FYEKMQ (reference sequence). The CDR3 loop is CASSPSGDRGVTDTQYF. Here the CDR3 DNA reads TGTGCCAGCAGCCCCAGTGGGGACAGGGGTGTCACAGATACGCAGTATTTT.